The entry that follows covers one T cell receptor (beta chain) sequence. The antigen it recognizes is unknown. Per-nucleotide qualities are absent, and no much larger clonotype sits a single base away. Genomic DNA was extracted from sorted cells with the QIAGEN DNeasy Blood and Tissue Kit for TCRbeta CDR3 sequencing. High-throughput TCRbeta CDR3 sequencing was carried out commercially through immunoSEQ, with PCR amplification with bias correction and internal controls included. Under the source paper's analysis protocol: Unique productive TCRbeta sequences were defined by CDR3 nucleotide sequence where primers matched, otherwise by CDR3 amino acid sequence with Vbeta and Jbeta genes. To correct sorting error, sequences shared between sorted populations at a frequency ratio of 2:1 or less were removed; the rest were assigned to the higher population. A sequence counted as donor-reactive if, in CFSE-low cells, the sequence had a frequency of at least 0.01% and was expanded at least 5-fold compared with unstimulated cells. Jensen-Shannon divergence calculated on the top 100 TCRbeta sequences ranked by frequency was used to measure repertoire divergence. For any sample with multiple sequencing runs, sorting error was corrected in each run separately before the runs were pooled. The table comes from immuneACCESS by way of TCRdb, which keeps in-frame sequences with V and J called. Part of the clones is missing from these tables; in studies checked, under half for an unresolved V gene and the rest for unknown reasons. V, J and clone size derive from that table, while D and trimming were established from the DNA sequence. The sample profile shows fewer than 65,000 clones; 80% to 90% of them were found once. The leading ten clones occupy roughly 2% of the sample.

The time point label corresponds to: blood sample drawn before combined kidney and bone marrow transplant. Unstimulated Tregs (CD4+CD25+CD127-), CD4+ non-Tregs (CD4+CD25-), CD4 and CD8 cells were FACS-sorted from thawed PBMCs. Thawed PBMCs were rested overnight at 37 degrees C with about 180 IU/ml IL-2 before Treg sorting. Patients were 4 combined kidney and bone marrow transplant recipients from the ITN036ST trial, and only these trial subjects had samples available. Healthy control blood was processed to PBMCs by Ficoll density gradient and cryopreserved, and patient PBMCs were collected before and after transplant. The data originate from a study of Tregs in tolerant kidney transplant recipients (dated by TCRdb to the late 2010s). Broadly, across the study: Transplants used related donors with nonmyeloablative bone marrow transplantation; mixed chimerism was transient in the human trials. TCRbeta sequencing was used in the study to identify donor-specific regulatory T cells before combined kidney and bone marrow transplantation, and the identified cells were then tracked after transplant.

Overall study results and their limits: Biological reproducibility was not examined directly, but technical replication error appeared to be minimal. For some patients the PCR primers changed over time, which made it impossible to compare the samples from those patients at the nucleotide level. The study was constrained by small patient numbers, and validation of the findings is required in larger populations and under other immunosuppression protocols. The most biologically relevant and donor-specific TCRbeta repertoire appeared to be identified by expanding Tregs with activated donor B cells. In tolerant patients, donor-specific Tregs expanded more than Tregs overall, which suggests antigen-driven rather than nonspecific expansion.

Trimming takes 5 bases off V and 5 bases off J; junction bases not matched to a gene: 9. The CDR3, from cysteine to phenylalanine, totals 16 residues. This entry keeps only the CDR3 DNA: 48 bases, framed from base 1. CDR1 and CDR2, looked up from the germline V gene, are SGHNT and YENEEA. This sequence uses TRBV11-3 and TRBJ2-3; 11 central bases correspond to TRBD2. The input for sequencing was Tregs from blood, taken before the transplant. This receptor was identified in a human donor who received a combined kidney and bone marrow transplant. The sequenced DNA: TGTGCCAGCAGCACCGGGGTAGCGGGGGGGAGAGATACGCAGTATTTT. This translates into CASSTGVAGGRDTQYF.